The 27 T cell receptor beta chains given below trace back to one sample, sequenced in a study of blood T cell repertoires in COVID-19. Libraries were prepared by immunoSEQ multiplex PCR; TCRdb keeps only in-frame clonotypes and omits some of them. The sample records approximately 250,000 clones, approximately 80% being singletons. The material sequenced was peripheral blood. Source of these receptors: a man aged 35 to 55 who had recovered from COVID-19.

This chain connects TRBV10-2 to TRBJ2-5, with D perhaps matching TRBD2 (6 bases). There are 13 residues in the CDR3. Per germline, CDR1 WSHSY and CDR2 SAAADI. The V end was cut by 3 bases, the J end by 10 bases, with 15 bases between. The CDR3, as DNA: TGCGCCAGCAGTGACTGGGGGGAGAGGGACCAGTACTTC. Encoded protein: CASSDWGERDQYF.

This chain joins TRBV4-3 and TRBJ2-2; no clear D gene. CDR1 and CDR2 (germline): LGHNA, YSLEER. Trimming cost V 3 bases and J 7 bases, with 12 bases left between them. This CDR3 comprises 14 residues. The CDR3 loop is CASSHSIRYGELFF. CDR3 sequence (DNA): TGCGCCAGCAGCCATAGCATCAGATACGGGGAGCTGTTTTTT.

This chain links TRBV7-6 with TRBJ1-1, with 9 bases identical to TRBD1. V gave up 8 bases and J gave up 8 bases; unmatched junction bases: 3. CDR1 SGHVS and CDR2 FNYEAQ come from the germline V gene. This CDR3 spans 11 amino acids. The CDR3 spells CASRGQGEAFF. The CDR3 region has the DNA TGTGCCAGCCGGGGACAGGGCGAAGCTTTCTTT.

V is TRBV7-2 and J is TRBJ2-2; D is possibly TRBD2 (7 bases). The germline gives CDR1 SGHTA, CDR2 FQGNSA. Trimming cost V 8 bases and J 5 bases, with 18 bases left between them. This CDR3 has 15 residues. Here the CDR3 reads CASELRGGRTGELFF. The CDR3 DNA sequence: TGTGCCAGCGAACTTAGGGGGGGAAGGACCGGGGAGCTGTTTTTT.

The V gene is TRBV14, the J gene TRBJ1-2, with 10 nucleotides matching TRBD1. V shed 0 bases and J 4 bases; nucleotides not matched to a gene: 5. Per germline, CDR1 SGHDN and CDR2 FVKESK. CDR3 length: 16 residues. CDR3 sequence (DNA): TGTGCCAGCAGCCAAGAACAGGACAGGGGGTTCTATGGCTACACCTTC. Residues: CASSQEQDRGFYGYTF.

The genes are TRBV7-2 and TRBJ2-1, with D unresolved. Trimming cost V 2 bases and J 5 bases, with 10 bases left between them. Per germline, CDR1 SGHTA and CDR2 FQGNSA. The CDR3 length is 14 residues. DNA for the CDR3: TGTGCCAGCAGCTTAAAGCCTACCAACAATGAGCAGTTCTTC. This sequence encodes CASSLKPTNNEQFF.

This chain uses TRBV2 with TRBJ2-1; TRBD1 is a possible D gene (5 bases). In germline, CDR1 is SNHLY, CDR2 FYNNEI. Trimming removed 2 bases from V and 0 bases from J, with 8 bases in between. The CDR3 has 15 amino acids. For the CDR3, the DNA is TGTGCCAGCAGTGAACAGGGCGGCTCCTACAATGAGCAGTTCTTC. It yields the protein CASSEQGGSYNEQFF.

CDR3 in amino acids: CASSPRQGPLGRGYTF. The CDR3 nucleotides read TGTGCCAGTAGTCCCAGACAGGGCCCTCTAGGTAGGGGCTACACCTTC. J is TRBJ1-2 and V is TRBV19, with 7 bases that match TRBD1. The junction had 17 bases not matched to a gene; V was cut back by 5 bases and J by 8 bases. The CDR3 extends over 16 amino acids. Germline V gene sequence: CDR1 LNHDA, CDR2 SQIVND (reference sequence).

The chain joins TRBV5-4 to TRBJ1-4; 8 bases line up with TRBD1. Trimming removed 4 bases from V and 2 bases from J; junction bases left unmatched: 4. The CDR3 is 15 amino acids. Germline V gene lookup returns CDR1 SGHNT and CDR2 YYREEE (reference sequence). CDR3 DNA sequence: TGTGCCAGCAGCCGAGGACAGGGCACTAATGAAAAACTGTTTTTT. Translated: CASSRGQGTNEKLFF.

The V and J genes are TRBV25-1 and TRBJ1-6; the match to TRBD1 covers 7 bases. The germline gives CDR1 MGHDK, CDR2 SYGVNS. Trimming took 0 bases from V and 10 from J; bases not matched to a gene: 6. The length of the CDR3 is 15 residues. The CDR3 sequence: CASSEYGQGGSPLHF. The CDR3 bases are TGTGCCAGCAGTGAATATGGGCAGGGGGGCTCACCCCTCCACTTT.

The V and J genes are TRBV4-3 and TRBJ1-2; 9 bases fit TRBD1. V gave up 4 bases and J gave up 3 bases; unmatched junction bases: 6. Germline loops: CDR1 LGHNA, CDR2 YSLEER. The CDR3 runs to 15 residues. Here the CDR3 DNA reads TGCGCCAGCAGCCCGAGACAGGGGGGGGACTATGGCTACACCTTC. Translated, it gives CASSPRQGGDYGYTF.

Many counts were recorded for this clone. The sample carries other DNA sequences with the same CDR3. The V and J genes are TRBV12-3 or TRBV12-4 and TRBJ2-7; 7 bases are a match to TRBD2. CDR3 length: 13 amino acids. Losses at the gene ends were 5 bases for V and 2 bases for J; bases not matched to a gene: 3. CDR3 in DNA: TGTGCCAGCAGTCCGGGACTACCCTACGAGCAGTACTTC. Translation gives CASSPGLPYEQYF.

V usage is TRBV6-5 and J usage is TRBJ2-7; 8 nucleotides align to TRBD1. J gave up 0 bases and V 6 bases, and 7 bases lay outside the gene matches. Germline V gives CDR1 MNHEY, CDR2 SVGAGI. CDR3 length: 15 residues. The CDR3 region is CASSRGQGTSYEQYF. CDR3 coding DNA: TGTGCCAGCAGCCGAGGACAGGGAACCTCCTACGAGCAGTACTTC.

The chain has TRBV11-2 and TRBJ2-1; TRBD2 aligns across 8 bases. CDR3 size: 16 residues. Germline V gene sequence: CDR1 SGHAT, CDR2 FQNNGV. Trimming cost V 5 bases and J 7 bases; bases outside gene matches: 13. CDR3 region: CASSPPQRGFWNEQFF. The CDR3 bases are TGTGCCAGCAGCCCCCCCCAGCGGGGGTTCTGGAATGAGCAGTTCTTC.

This clone was recorded once. V gene TRBV3-1 (or the pseudogene TRBV3-2) combines with J gene TRBJ1-6; possibly TRBD1 for D (6 bases). Trimming shortened V by 3 bases and J by 7 bases, and 13 bases separated the two germline ends. Germline CDR1 and CDR2: LGHDT and YNNKEL (reference sequence). The CDR3 length is 15 residues. The CDR3 loop is CASSHQGFSNSPLHF. CDR3 DNA: TGTGCCAGCAGCCATCAGGGGTTTAGCAATTCACCCCTCCACTTT.

The genes are TRBV6-5 and TRBJ1-6; D is undetermined. Trimming removed 0 bases at V and 8 bases at J, with 11 bases between. The length of the CDR3 is 15 residues. In germline, CDR1 is MNHEY, CDR2 SVGAGI. The CDR3 DNA sequence: TGTGCCAGCAGTTACTCGATCTGGGAGGATTCACCCCTCCACTTT. Translated: CASSYSIWEDSPLHF.

The rearrangement uses TRBV2 and TRBJ2-1; TRBD2 matches 13 bases. Germline V gene data show CDR1 as SNHLY and CDR2 as FYNNEI. J lost 9 bases, V lost 1 base, and 9 bases had no gene match. The CDR3 spans 17 residues. The CDR3 sequence: CASSEDAGLAGHAEQFF. The CDR3 bases are TGTGCCAGCAGTGAAGACGCGGGACTAGCGGGACATGCTGAGCAGTTCTTC.

This chain links TRBV24-1 with TRBJ2-3; 10 positions agree with TRBD2. The CDR3 is 16 residues long. Germline V gives CDR1 KGHDR, CDR2 SFDVKD. Unmatched junction bases numbered 10, after V lost 4 bases and J lost 7 bases. The CDR3 coding sequence is TGTGCCACCAGTGAGGCTAGCGGGGGATGGCGGAATACGCAGTATTTT. It translates to CATSEASGGWRNTQYF.

This chain uses TRBV2 with TRBJ2-5; possibly TRBD2 for D (6 bases). V lost 7 bases, J lost 5 bases, and 11 bases lay in between. Germline V gene data show CDR1 as SNHLY and CDR2 as FYNNEI. The CDR3 has 12 residues. CDR3 DNA: TGTGCCAGCACGCGGGGCCGGGAGACCCAGTACTTC. Amino acids: CASTRGRETQYF.

This chain connects TRBV6-5 to TRBJ1-3, with a tentative D call TRBD1 (6 bases). The germline CDR1 and CDR2 sequences are MNHEY and SVGAGI. The CDR3 is made up of 14 amino acids. Trimming removed 3 bases at V and 4 bases at J, with 10 bases between. The CDR3 spells CASSYSGQGNTIYF. CDR3 bases: TGTGCCAGCAGTTATTCTGGACAGGGAAACACCATATATTTT.

The V and J genes are TRBV5-1 and TRBJ2-7; 8 positions match TRBD2. V dropped 4 bases and J dropped 2; count of bases not matched to a gene: 5. CDR1 is SGHRS and CDR2 is YFSETQ in the germline V gene. The CDR3 extends over 14 amino acids. For the CDR3, the DNA is TGCGCCAGCAGCCGGGAGGGGCAGACCTACGAGCAGTACTTC. It specifies CASSREGQTYEQYF.

The chain links TRBV10-3 to TRBJ2-2, with a tentative D call TRBD2 (5 bases). CDR1 is ENHRY, CDR2 SYGVKD, per germline. With 3 bases removed from V and 4 bases from J, the gap between germline ends came to 15 bases. This CDR3 has 16 amino acids. Written as DNA, the CDR3 is TGTGCCATCAGTGACCCGACTACGGCGAGCACCGGGGAGCTGTTTTTT. Its translation is CAISDPTTASTGELFF.

The J gene is TRBJ2-1, the V gene TRBV2; 12 bases are shared with TRBD2. CDR3 size: 15 residues. V trimming: 7 bases; J trimming: 4 bases; junction bases outside the gene matches: 5. Germline V gene data show CDR1 as SNHLY and CDR2 as FYNNEI. The CDR3 nucleotides read TGTGCCAGCATTCGACTAGCGGGAGTTTACAATGAGCAGTTCTTC. Translated, it gives CASIRLAGVYNEQFF.

This clone was picked up one time. This chain links TRBV3-1 (or the pseudogene TRBV3-2) with TRBJ2-7; 8 bases match TRBD1. The germline gives CDR1 LGHDT, CDR2 YNNKEL (reference sequence). The ends lost 1 base at V and 5 bases at J; junction bases unmatched: 4. The CDR3 sequence is 14 residues long. The CDR3 is CASSQGQGRHEQYF. The CDR3 bases are TGTGCCAGCAGCCAAGGACAGGGGAGGCACGAGCAGTACTTC.

The V and J genes are TRBV5-1 and TRBJ1-2; possible D gene TRBD1, 6 bases. The CDR3 consists of 15 residues. Germline CDR1 SGHRS, CDR2 YFSETQ. Trimming shortened V by 0 bases and J by 4 bases, and 13 bases separated the two germline ends. The CDR3 sequence: CASSLDGQPFYGYTF. The DNA for the CDR3 is TGCGCCAGCAGCTTGGATGGACAGCCTTTCTATGGCTACACCTTC.

Written as DNA, the CDR3 is TGCGCCAGCAGCTTGATGGTCGGTCTTAGCATGAACACTGAAGCTTTCTTT. This codes for CASSLMVGLSMNTEAFF. The chain carries TRBV5-1 and TRBJ1-1; D ambiguous. Trimming cost V 1 base and J 0 bases, with 16 bases left between them. Germline CDR1 SGHRS, CDR2 YFSETQ. The CDR3 is made up of 17 amino acids. Supplemented by reference TRBV5-1 and TRBJ1-1, the full variable domain reads KAGVTQTPRYLIKTRGQQVTLSCSPISGHRSVSWYQQTPGQGLQFLFEYFSETQRNKGNFPGRFSGRQFSNSRSEMNVSTLELGDSALYLCASSLMVGLSMNTEAFFGQGTRLTVV.

As for this clone: Different DNA sequences within this sample yield the same CDR3. The chain joins TRBV12-3 or TRBV12-4 to TRBJ1-2; a possible D gene is TRBD1 (5 bases). Between the trimmed V and J ends, which lost 3 bases and 4 bases, there was a span of 9 bases. The CDR3 has 13 amino acids. CDR3 nucleotide sequence: TGTGCCAGCAGTTTGCGGGGCAGCTATGGCTACACCTTC. It encodes CASSLRGSYGYTF.